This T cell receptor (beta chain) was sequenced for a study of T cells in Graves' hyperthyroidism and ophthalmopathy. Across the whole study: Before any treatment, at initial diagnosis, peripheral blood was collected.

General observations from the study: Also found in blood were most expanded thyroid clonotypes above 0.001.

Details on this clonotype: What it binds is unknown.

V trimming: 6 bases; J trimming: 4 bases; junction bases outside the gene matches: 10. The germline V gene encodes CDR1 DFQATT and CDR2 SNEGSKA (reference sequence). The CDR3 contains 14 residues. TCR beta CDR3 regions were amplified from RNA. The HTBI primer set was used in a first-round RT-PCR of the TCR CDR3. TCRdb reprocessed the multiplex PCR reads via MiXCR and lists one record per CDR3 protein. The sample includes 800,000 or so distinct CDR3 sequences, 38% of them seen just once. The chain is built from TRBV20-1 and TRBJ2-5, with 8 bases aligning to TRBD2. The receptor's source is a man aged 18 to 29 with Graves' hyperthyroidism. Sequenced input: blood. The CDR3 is CSATPGLASETQYF. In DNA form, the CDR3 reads TGCAGTGCAACCCCAGGACTAGCATCAGAGACCCAGTACTTC.